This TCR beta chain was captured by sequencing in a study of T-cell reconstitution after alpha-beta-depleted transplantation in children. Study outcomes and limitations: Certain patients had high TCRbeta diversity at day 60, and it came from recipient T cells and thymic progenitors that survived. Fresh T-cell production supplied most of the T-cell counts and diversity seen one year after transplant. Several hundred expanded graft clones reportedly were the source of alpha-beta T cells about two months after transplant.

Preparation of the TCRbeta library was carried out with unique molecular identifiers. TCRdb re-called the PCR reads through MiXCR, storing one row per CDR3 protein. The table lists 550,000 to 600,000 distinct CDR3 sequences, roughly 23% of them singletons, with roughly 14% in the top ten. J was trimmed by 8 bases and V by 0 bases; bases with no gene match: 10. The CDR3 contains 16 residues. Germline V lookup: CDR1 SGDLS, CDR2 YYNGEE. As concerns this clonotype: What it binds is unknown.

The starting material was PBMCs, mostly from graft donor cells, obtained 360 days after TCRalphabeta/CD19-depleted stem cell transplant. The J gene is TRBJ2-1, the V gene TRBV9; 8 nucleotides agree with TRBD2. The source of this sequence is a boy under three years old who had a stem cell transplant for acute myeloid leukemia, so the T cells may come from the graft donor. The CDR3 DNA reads TGTGCCAGCAGCGTAGCGGTGACTAGCGATCGCGATGAGCAGTTCTTC. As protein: CASSVAVTSDRDEQFF.